A selection of T cell receptor beta chains follows, all from one sample in a study of shared clonotypes between healthy human individuals. The data were produced by immunoSEQ multiplex PCR, yet TCRdb's version contains in-frame clones alone and is incomplete. The data show roughly 2,000,000 clones, with around 96% seen just once and 0.95% to 1.5% held by the top ten. Sample: naive CD8+ T cells sorted from blood. The receptors derive from a man aged 18 to 29 in good health. Each CDR3 is given without its conserved first and last residue. The order of the fields is V gene, clone size, J gene, CDR3 protein. Expanded clones get a size class; other rows say once, few or many, or leave the size out.

TRBV27	once	TRBJ1-2	ASSIPGQIYGYT
TRBV7-9	-	TRBJ2-3	ASSHTSGEADTQY
TRBV4-1	-	TRBJ2-7	ASSQGGTVSYEQY
TRBV6-5	once	TRBJ1-1	ASSYTGTGDLAF
TRBV5-1	-	TRBJ1-1	ASSEWTANTEAF
TRBV15	-	TRBJ2-7	ATSRVWEGDSYEQY
TRBV4-1	-	TRBJ2-5	ASSQGLAPYQETQY
TRBV19	-	TRBJ1-6	ASSMESGYNSPLH
TRBV6-5	-	TRBJ2-3	ASSYSAMGDTQY
TRBV29-1	once	TRBJ2-3	SVLWRGRNIADTQY
TRBV13	-	TRBJ2-7	ASSGQGPSYEQY
TRBV2	-	TRBJ2-5	ASSEQSLAGQETQY
TRBV6-5	-	TRBJ1-5	ASGGASNQPQH
TRBV29-1	-	TRBJ1-2	SGQTGTYGYT
TRBV10-3	few	TRBJ2-1	AISDRGSGEQF
TRBV7-9	few	TRBJ1-1	ASSLVLFEAF
TRBV27	-	TRBJ2-1	ASSFGLAGSQF
TRBV5-1	-	TRBJ1-6	ASSSDPLMEGNSPLH
TRBV19	-	TRBJ2-1	ASRRDPFSYNEQF
TRBV7-9	-	TRBJ2-5	ASSLLPSETRY
TRBV5-1	-	TRBJ2-5	ASSLARGLETQY
TRBV6-1	-	TRBJ2-7	ASSVGTGGDGEQY